This TCR beta chain was obtained from a study of T cells in localized non-small cell lung cancer. Findings and limits, study-wide: Patients showing higher blood T cell density tended to see longer overall survival.

Regarding this clone: The target antigen is unknown.

CDR3 size: 16 residues. The ends lost 0 bases at V and 4 bases at J; junction bases unmatched: 7. In germline, CDR1 is SGHTA, CDR2 FQGNSA. The table came from immunoSEQ multiplex PCR; TCRdb's copy has only in-frame clones and leaves some out. The data show some 50,000 clones, with about 87% seen just once and about a sixth held by the top ten. The source was PBMCs, collected before any cancer treatment. The chain has TRBV7-2 and TRBJ2-7; 9 bases align to TRBD1. The sequence derives from a female donor with stage II lung adenocarcinoma. Here the CDR3 reads CASSLAGQGGLYEQYF. In DNA form, the CDR3 reads TGTGCCAGCAGCTTAGCGGGACAGGGAGGACTTTACGAGCAGTACTTC.